This T cell receptor beta chain was sequenced in a study of OX40 agonist ivuxolimab in advanced cancers. Study background: Treatment received earlier with anti-PD-1, anti-PD-L1 or anti-CTLA-4 agents was allowed, and 40% had some.

Findings of the study overall: In general, CD8+ T cells held more expanded clones than CD4+ did, on average. Researchers did not determine the expanded peripheral T cells' antigen specificity.

Data came from immunoSEQ multiplex PCR; TCRdb stores just in-frame clones and leaves some out. This table has about 69,000 clones, 85% to 90% appearing once. In the case of this clone: Its antigen is undetermined.

Germline assignment: CDR1 SGHDT and CDR2 YYEEEE. Between the trimmed V and J ends, which lost 2 bases and 2 bases, there was a span of 13 bases. The CDR3 is 15 residues long. Autoimmune disease history or systemic immunosuppression excluded patients. The sequenced sample was CD4+ or CD8+ T cells sorted from blood, obtained in a trial of the OX40 agonist ivuxolimab. This TCR was sampled from an adult with an advanced solid tumor such as melanoma, head and neck, liver or kidney cancer. J is TRBJ1-2 and V is TRBV5-6; a possible D gene is TRBD1 (6 bases). CDR3 sequence: CASSLAGEPNYGYTF. DNA for the CDR3: TGTGCCAGCAGCTTAGCAGGGGAACCAAACTATGGCTACACCTTC.